These 29 T cell receptor beta chains originate from one sample sequenced in a study of cytomegalovirus exposure and HLA in healthy donors. The PCR employed 60 Vbeta primers together with 13 Jbeta primers. Profiling relied on immunoSEQ multiplex PCR, and the TCRdb table lists in-frame clones only, not all of them. This sample has about 120,000 clones, with under 90% found just once. The specimen was PBMCs. The receptors stem from a woman between 25 and 40 years old in good health and CMV-seronegative.

Notes on this clone: At one boundary the junction diverges from the germline segment, which might be a read error. This sequence joins TRBV5-1 and TRBJ2-7; perhaps TRBD2 as D (6 bases). Looked up from germline, CDR1 is SGHRS and CDR2 is YFSETQ. There are 21 residues in the CDR3. In nucleotides, the CDR3 is TGCGCCAGCAGCTTGGGGCTTCGGGTCGATCGTTCGGGGGACTGGAGCTACGGGCAGTACTTC. It is translated as CASSLGLRVDRSGDWSYGQYF.

The chain joins TRBV5-1 to TRBJ2-3; 8 nucleotides align to TRBD2. The length of the CDR3 is 21 residues. Germline-derived CDR1 and CDR2 are SGHRS and YFSETQ. Losses at the gene ends were 4 bases for V and 0 bases for J; bases not matched to a gene: 22. CDR3 nucleotides: TGCGCCAGCAGCCTAGGCCGAGGTAGCGGGGAAAAGCCCTATAGCACAGATACGCAGTATTTT. It codes for CASSLGRGSGEKPYSTDTQYF. The full variable domain, in which reference TRBV5-1 and TRBJ2-3 provide the parts outside the CDR3, is KAGVTQTPRYLIKTRGQQVTLSCSPISGHRSVSWYQQTPGQGLQFLFEYFSETQRNKGNFPGRFSGRQFSNSRSEMNVSTLELGDSALYLCASSLGRGSGEKPYSTDTQYFGPGTRLTVL.

The chain recombines TRBV18 with TRBJ2-7; 8 nucleotides align to TRBD1. Germline CDR1 KGHSH, CDR2 LQKENI. With 5 bases clipped from V and 6 bases from J, the junction kept 12 bases outside the gene matches. The CDR3 runs to 15 residues. CDR3 nucleotide sequence: TGTGCCAGCTCAAAAAGACAGGGGCGGGTAATCGAGCAGTACTTC. It encodes CASSKRQGRVIEQYF.

This chain connects TRBV5-1 to TRBJ2-7; 7 bases are a match to TRBD1. V was clipped by 0 bases and J by 0 bases; unmatched bases: 12. Germline CDR1 and CDR2: SGHRS and YFSETQ. This CDR3 region has 18 residues. The CDR3 DNA is TGCGCCAGCAGCTTGGGGACACAGGGGCCCCTTCTCTCCTACGAGCAGTACTTC. Translated, it gives CASSLGTQGPLLSYEQYF.

The chain links TRBV10-3 to TRBJ1-5; 9 bases fit TRBD1. The V segment lost 8 bases and the J segment 0 bases; nucleotides outside the gene matches: 5. The CDR3 consists of 15 residues. Germline values: CDR1 ENHRY, CDR2 SYGVKD. The CDR3 spells CAIGGQGSSNQPQHF. CDR3 nucleotide sequence: TGTGCCATCGGCGGACAGGGGAGTAGCAATCAGCCCCAGCATTTT.

This chain joins TRBV7-9 and TRBJ1-2; TRBD1 matches 8 bases. Germline V gene sequence: CDR1 SEHNR, CDR2 FQNEAQ (reference sequence). J gave up 4 bases and V 4 bases, and 8 bases lay outside the gene matches. The CDR3 length is 15 residues. The CDR3 loop reads CASSSSGTGGYGYTF. For the CDR3, the DNA is TGTGCCAGCAGCTCCTCCGGGACAGGCGGCTATGGCTACACCTTC. The variable domain in full, with the rest retrieved from reference TRBV7-9 and TRBJ1-2, is DTGVSQNPRHKITKRGQNVTFRCDPISEHNRLYWYRQTLGQGPEFLTYFQNEAQLEKSRLLSDRFSAERPKGSFSTLEIQRTEQGDSAMYLCASSSSGTGGYGYTFGSGTRLTVV.

This clone was counted only a few times. V is TRBV29-1 and J is TRBJ2-5; the match to TRBD2 covers 11 bases. With the DNA end fitting TRBJ2-7 better, the J assignment may be wrong. CDR1 and CDR2 (germline): SQVTM, ANQGSEA. The length of the CDR3 is 14 residues. CDR3: CSVLSLAGAYEQYF. CDR3 bases: TGCAGCGTCTTGTCACTAGCGGGGGCCTACGAGCAGTACTTC.

The gene calls are TRBV2 and TRBJ2-5; 8 nucleotides align to TRBD2. The length of the CDR3 is 13 residues. Per germline, CDR1 SNHLY and CDR2 FYNNEI. V trimming: 10 bases; J trimming: 4 bases; junction bases outside the gene matches: 8. The CDR3 DNA is TGTGCCACAACGCTAGCGGGTCGAGAGACCCAGTACTTC. Protein product: CATTLAGRETQYF. Full variable domain (rest looked up from reference TRBV2 and TRBJ2-5): EPEVTQTPSHQVTQMGQEVILRCVPISNHLYFYWYRQILGQKVEFLVSFYNNEISEKSEIFDDQFSVERPDGSNFTLKIRSTKLEDSAMYFCATTLAGRETQYFGPGTRLLVL.

The chain is built from TRBV19 and TRBJ1-1, with D uncertain. From germline, CDR1 is LNHDA and CDR2 SQIVND (reference sequence). The V end was cut by 5 bases, the J end by 3 bases, with 7 bases between. This CDR3 has 12 residues. In DNA form, the CDR3 reads TGTGCCAGTAGTCTCTCGGACACTGAAGCTTTCTTT. It is translated as CASSLSDTEAFF.

This chain uses TRBV5-1 with TRBJ2-3; 13 nucleotides line up with TRBD2. CDR1 is SGHRS, CDR2 YFSETQ, per germline. The CDR3 contains 16 residues. Germline trimming cut 3 bases from V and 7 bases from J; bases unmatched to any gene: 8. CDR3 residues: CASSSGLAGEYYTQYF. The CDR3 DNA reads TGCGCCAGCAGCTCAGGACTAGCGGGAGAGTATTATACGCAGTATTTT.

The CDR3 sequence: CASSPTLAGGPDTQYF. The CDR3 nucleotides read TGTGCCAGCAGTCCCACACTAGCGGGAGGGCCAGATACGCAGTATTTT. The J gene is TRBJ2-3, the V gene TRBV27; TRBD2 aligns across 13 bases. V was clipped by 5 bases and J by 4 bases; unmatched bases: 6. Germline V gene lookup returns CDR1 MNHEY and CDR2 SMNVEV (reference sequence). This CDR3 has 16 amino acids.

The chain combines TRBV6-6 with TRBJ1-4, with D tentatively TRBD1 (5 bases). The length of the CDR3 is 13 residues. Trimming cost V 6 bases and J 7 bases, with 12 bases left between them. Germline V CDR1 and CDR2: MNHNY, SVGAGI (reference sequence). CDR3 nucleotide sequence: TGTGCCAGCAGCCCCGGGGGGGGTGAAAAACTGTTTTTT. Amino acids: CASSPGGGEKLFF.

This clone appeared once. This chain connects TRBV6-1 to TRBJ2-7, with D perhaps matching TRBD2 (5 bases). The length of the CDR3 is 15 residues. V lost 3 bases and J 7 bases, leaving 19 bases between the germline ends. Per the germline V gene, CDR1 is MNHNS and CDR2 is SASEGT. The CDR3 protein is CASSDLVRVPREQYF. For the CDR3, the DNA is TGTGCCAGCAGTGACTTGGTGAGGGTTCCCCGGGAGCAGTACTTC.

The chain links TRBV9 to TRBJ2-5, with D perhaps TRBD2 (5 bases). Germline V CDR1 and CDR2: SGDLS, YYNGEE. The CDR3 covers 16 residues. Trimming stripped 3 bases from V and 1 base from J, with 16 bases between. In nucleotides, the CDR3 is TGTGCCAGCAGCGCCCAGCCTGGCGGGCGCCAAGAGACCCAGTACTTC. This sequence encodes CASSAQPGGRQETQYF. Full variable domain (missing parts from reference TRBV9 and TRBJ2-5): DSGVTQTPKHLITATGQRVTLRCSPRSGDLSVYWYQQSLDQGLQFLIQYYNGEERAKGNILERFSAQQFPDLHSELNLSSLELGDSALYFCASSAQPGGRQETQYFGPGTRLLVL.

This clone has a single count. The chain links TRBV6-1 to TRBJ2-2, with 9 positions matching TRBD1. J was trimmed by 4 bases and V by 7 bases; bases with no gene match: 7. The germline CDR1 and CDR2 sequences are MNHNS and SASEGT. The CDR3 has 15 residues. The CDR3 spells CASKVDRGVTGELFF. The CDR3 DNA sequence: TGTGCCAGCAAGGTGGACAGGGGAGTCACCGGGGAGCTGTTTTTT.

Here the CDR3 DNA reads TGTGCCAGTAGTATACAGGCTCACAATGAGCAGTTCTTC. The encoded protein is CASSIQAHNEQFF. The chain links TRBV19 to TRBJ2-1, with D uncertain. CDR1 and CDR2 from the germline V gene are LNHDA and SQIVND (reference sequence). CDR3 length: 13 residues. Deletions cut 2 bases from V and 5 bases from J, with 7 bases between.

The chain links TRBV11-2 to TRBJ2-1; TRBD2 agrees at 12 bases. This CDR3 is 20 amino acids long. Germline V CDR1 and CDR2: SGHAT, FQNNGV. Trimming took 0 bases from V and 0 from J; bases not matched to a gene: 9. For the CDR3, the DNA is TGTGCCAGCAGCTTAGAACTAGCGGGGGGCGGTGTGGGCTCCTACAATGAGCAGTTCTTC. Translation gives CASSLELAGGGVGSYNEQFF.

V usage is TRBV7-2 and J usage is TRBJ2-7; D gene ambiguous. Germline values: CDR1 SGHTA, CDR2 FQGNSA. This CDR3 is 14 amino acids long. Deletions cut 5 bases from V and 3 bases from J, with 14 bases between. CDR3 region: CASSPSHVNYEQYF. CDR3 nucleotide sequence: TGTGCCAGCAGCCCGAGTCATGTAAACTACGAGCAGTACTTC.

The chain combines TRBV29-1 with TRBJ1-5, with D tentatively TRBD1 (6 bases). The CDR3 length is 15 residues. CDR1 SQVTM and CDR2 ANQGSEA come from the germline V gene. The ends were cut back, 7 bases at V and 1 base at J, with 17 bases in the middle. The CDR3 is CSAYIGGVSNQPQHF. The CDR3 region has the DNA TGCAGCGCCTACATAGGGGGGGTGAGCAATCAGCCCCAGCATTTT.

V is TRBV27 and J is TRBJ2-1; D unresolved. CDR1 and CDR2 (germline): MNHEY, SMNVEV (reference sequence). The CDR3 length is 13 residues. The V end lost 6 bases, the J end lost 8 bases, and 14 bases lay between the germline ends. Written as DNA, the CDR3 is TGTGCCAGCAGGCCCACCCGGGTTTATGAGCAGTTCTTC. Encoded protein: CASRPTRVYEQFF.

This clone was seen only once. This rearrangement joins TRBV6-5 to TRBJ1-1, with 8 bases matching TRBD1. The CDR3 has 15 amino acids. Trimming removed 5 bases from V and 4 bases from J; junction bases left unmatched: 9. CDR1 MNHEY and CDR2 SVGAGI come from the germline V gene. CDR3 nucleotide sequence: TGTGCCAGCAGTCGGACAGGGTCGAGCGGCACTGAAGCTTTCTTT. This translates into CASSRTGSSGTEAFF.

The chain joins TRBV7-9 to TRBJ2-5; D unclear. This CDR3 is built from 15 residues. The ends were cut back, 5 bases at V and 5 bases at J, with 18 bases in the middle. Germline-derived CDR1 and CDR2 are SEHNR and FQNEAQ (reference sequence). The CDR3 DNA is TGTGCCAGCAGCCCAAGGAAGACTCTAAAGGAGACCCAGTACTTC. The encoded protein is CASSPRKTLKETQYF.

The chain employs TRBV7-9 and TRBJ2-5, with D uncertain. Germline V lookup: CDR1 SEHNR, CDR2 FQNEAQ (reference sequence). V was pared by 4 bases and J by 2 bases, with 14 bases between. The CDR3 contains 15 residues. In nucleotides, the CDR3 is TGTGCCAGCAGCTGGCTAATGACACAACAAGAGACCCAGTACTTC. Encoded protein: CASSWLMTQQETQYF.

The rearrangement uses TRBV5-1 and TRBJ1-1; 9 bases are shared with TRBD1. The germline gives CDR1 SGHRS, CDR2 YFSETQ. With 4 bases clipped from V and 3 bases from J, the junction kept 7 bases outside the gene matches. The CDR3 is 15 amino acids. The CDR3 DNA reads as TGCGCCAGCAGCCTTGGACAGGGGAAAGACACTGAAGCTTTCTTT. This codes for CASSLGQGKDTEAFF.

The chain uses TRBV4-2 and TRBJ2-1; D is unresolved. Germline V gives CDR1 LGHNA, CDR2 YNFKEQ. CDR3 length equals 15 residues. Between the trimmed V and J ends, which lost 0 bases and 7 bases, there was a span of 13 bases. The CDR3 DNA sequence: TGTGCCAGCAGCCAAGACTTGACGGGTTGGAATGAGCAGTTCTTC. Amino acid sequence: CASSQDLTGWNEQFF.

The chain couples TRBV7-2 to TRBJ2-3, with 8 nucleotides matching TRBD2. The CDR3 is 15 residues long. Germline trimming cut 5 bases from V and 6 bases from J; bases unmatched to any gene: 10. The germline gives CDR1 SGHTA, CDR2 FQGNSA. The CDR3, as DNA: TGTGCCAGCAGCCCCGGGACTAGTGTTACGGATACGCAGTATTTT. Translating it yields CASSPGTSVTDTQYF.

CDR3 residues: CARRDRAVDGYTF. The CDR3 region has the DNA TGCGCCCGGCGCGACAGGGCGGTCGATGGCTACACCTTC. The V gene is TRBV21-1, the J gene TRBJ1-2; the DNA was not used to check the table's D call, TRBD1. TRBV21-1 is flagged as a pseudogene. This CDR3 is 13 amino acids long.

V and J are TRBV5-1 and TRBJ2-3, with 7 positions matching TRBD1. V dropped 1 base and J dropped 0; count of bases not matched to a gene: 2. CDR3 length: 15 amino acids. Germline V gene lookup returns CDR1 SGHRS and CDR2 YFSETQ. CDR3 in amino acids: CASSLTGDSTDTQYF. The DNA of the CDR3 is TGCGCCAGCAGCTTGACAGGGGATAGCACAGATACGCAGTATTTT.

This chain connects TRBV5-1 to TRBJ1-1, with 8 bases that match TRBD1. The trim removed 0 bases at V and 7 bases at J, leaving 8 bases unmatched. CDR3 size: 15 residues. Germline CDR1 reads SGHRS; CDR2 reads YFSETQ. CDR3 bases: TGCGCCAGCAGCTTGGCCGGCAGGGGGCAGAGTGAAGCTTTCTTT. It is translated as CASSLAGRGQSEAFF. The entire variable domain, with the rest obtained from reference TRBV5-1 and TRBJ1-1, is as follows: KAGVTQTPRYLIKTRGQQVTLSCSPISGHRSVSWYQQTPGQGLQFLFEYFSETQRNKGNFPGRFSGRQFSNSRSEMNVSTLELGDSALYLCASSLAGRGQSEAFFGQGTRLTVV.